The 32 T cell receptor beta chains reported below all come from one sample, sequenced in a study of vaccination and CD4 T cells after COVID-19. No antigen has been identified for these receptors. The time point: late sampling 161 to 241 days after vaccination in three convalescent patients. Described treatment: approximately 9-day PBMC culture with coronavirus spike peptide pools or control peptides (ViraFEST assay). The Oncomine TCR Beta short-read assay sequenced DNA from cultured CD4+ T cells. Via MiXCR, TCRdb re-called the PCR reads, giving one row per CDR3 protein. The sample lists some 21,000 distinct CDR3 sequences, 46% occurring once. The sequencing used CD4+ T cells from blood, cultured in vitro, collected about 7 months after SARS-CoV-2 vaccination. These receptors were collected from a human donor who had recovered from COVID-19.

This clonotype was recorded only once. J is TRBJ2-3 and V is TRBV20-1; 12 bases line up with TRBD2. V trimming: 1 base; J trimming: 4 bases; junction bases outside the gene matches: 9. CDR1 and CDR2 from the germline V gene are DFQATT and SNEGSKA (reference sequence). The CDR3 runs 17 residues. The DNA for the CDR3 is TGCAGTGCTAGAGGACTAGCGGGAGATATTGCCGCAGATACGCAGTATTTT. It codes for CSARGLAGDIAADTQYF.

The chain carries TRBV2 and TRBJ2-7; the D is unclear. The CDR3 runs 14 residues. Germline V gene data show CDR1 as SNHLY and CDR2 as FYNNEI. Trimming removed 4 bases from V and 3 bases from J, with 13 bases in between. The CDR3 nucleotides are TGTGCCAGCAGTGTGTCTCAGATTAACTACGAGCAGTACTTC. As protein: CASSVSQINYEQYF.

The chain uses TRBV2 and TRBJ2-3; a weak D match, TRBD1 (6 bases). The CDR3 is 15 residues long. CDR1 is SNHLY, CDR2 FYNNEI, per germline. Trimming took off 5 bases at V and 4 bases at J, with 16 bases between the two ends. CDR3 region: CASSYTGSGADTQYF. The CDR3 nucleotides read TGTGCCAGCAGTTATACAGGGTCAGGGGCAGATACGCAGTATTTT. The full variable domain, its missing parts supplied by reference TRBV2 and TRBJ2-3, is EPEVTQTPSHQVTQMGQEVILRCVPISNHLYFYWYRQILGQKVEFLVSFYNNEISEKSEIFDDQFSVERPDGSNFTLKIRSTKLEDSAMYFCASSYTGSGADTQYFGPGTRLTVL.

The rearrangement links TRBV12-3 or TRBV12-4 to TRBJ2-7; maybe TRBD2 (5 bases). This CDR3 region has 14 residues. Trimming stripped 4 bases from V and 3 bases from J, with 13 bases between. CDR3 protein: CASSYRDRDYEQYF. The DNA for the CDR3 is TGTGCCAGCAGTTATCGAGACCGGGACTACGAGCAGTACTTC.

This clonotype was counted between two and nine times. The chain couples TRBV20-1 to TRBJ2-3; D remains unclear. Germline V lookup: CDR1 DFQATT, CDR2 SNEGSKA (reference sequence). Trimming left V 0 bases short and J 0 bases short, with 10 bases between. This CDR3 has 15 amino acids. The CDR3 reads CSARDHGASTDTQYF. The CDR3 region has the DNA TGCAGTGCTAGAGATCACGGCGCGAGCACAGATACGCAGTATTTT.

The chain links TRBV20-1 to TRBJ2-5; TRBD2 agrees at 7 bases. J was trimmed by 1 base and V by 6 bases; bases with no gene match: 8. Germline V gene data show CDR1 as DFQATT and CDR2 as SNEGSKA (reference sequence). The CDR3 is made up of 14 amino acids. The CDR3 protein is CSALSRGVQETQYF. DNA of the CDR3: TGCAGTGCCTTATCACGGGGGGTCCAAGAGACCCAGTACTTC.

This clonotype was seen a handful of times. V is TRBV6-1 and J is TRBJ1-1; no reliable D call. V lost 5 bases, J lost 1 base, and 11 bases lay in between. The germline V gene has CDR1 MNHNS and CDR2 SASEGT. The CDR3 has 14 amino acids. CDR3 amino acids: CASSRFPGNTEAFF. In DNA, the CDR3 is TGTGCCAGCAGTCGGTTTCCGGGGAACACTGAAGCTTTCTTT.

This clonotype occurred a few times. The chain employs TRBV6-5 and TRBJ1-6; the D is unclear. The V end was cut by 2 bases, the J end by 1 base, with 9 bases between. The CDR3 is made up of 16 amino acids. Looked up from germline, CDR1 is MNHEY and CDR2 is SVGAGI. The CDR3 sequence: CASSYGVGSYNSPLHF. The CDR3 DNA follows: TGTGCCAGCAGTTACGGGGTAGGGTCCTATAATTCACCCCTCCACTTT.

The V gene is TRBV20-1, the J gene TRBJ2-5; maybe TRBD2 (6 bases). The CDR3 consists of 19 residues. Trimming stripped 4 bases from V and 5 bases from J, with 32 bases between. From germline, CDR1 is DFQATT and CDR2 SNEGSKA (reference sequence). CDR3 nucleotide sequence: TGCAGTGCTAAAGAAAATGGGCGACTAGTTTTAACCAGTGTGGAGACCCAGTACTTC. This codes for CSAKENGRLVLTSVETQYF.

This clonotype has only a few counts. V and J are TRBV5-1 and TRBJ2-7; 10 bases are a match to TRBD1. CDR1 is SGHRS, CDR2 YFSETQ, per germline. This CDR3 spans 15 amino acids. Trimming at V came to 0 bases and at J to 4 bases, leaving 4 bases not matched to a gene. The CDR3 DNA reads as TGCGCCAGCAGCTTGGGGGGGACAGGGGAGTACGAGCAGTACTTC. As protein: CASSLGGTGEYEQYF.

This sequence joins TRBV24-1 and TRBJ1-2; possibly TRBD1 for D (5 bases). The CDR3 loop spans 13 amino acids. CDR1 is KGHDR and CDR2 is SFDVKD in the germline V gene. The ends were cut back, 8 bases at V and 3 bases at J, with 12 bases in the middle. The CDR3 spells CATNSGPDYGYTF. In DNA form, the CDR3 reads TGTGCCACCAACTCAGGGCCGGACTATGGCTACACCTTC.

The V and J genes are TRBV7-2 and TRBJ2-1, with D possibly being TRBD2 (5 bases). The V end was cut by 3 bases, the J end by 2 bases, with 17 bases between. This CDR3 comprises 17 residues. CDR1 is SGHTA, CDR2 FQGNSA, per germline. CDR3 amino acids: CASSFPELDSAYNEQFF. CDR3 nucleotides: TGTGCCAGCAGCTTCCCTGAACTAGATTCGGCCTACAATGAGCAGTTCTTC.

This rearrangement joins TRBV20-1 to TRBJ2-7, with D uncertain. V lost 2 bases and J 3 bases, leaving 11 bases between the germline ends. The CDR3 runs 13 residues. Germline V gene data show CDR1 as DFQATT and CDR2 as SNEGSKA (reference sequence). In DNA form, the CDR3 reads TGCAGTGCTAGACGAGGCCTGGACTACGAGCAGTACTTC. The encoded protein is CSARRGLDYEQYF.

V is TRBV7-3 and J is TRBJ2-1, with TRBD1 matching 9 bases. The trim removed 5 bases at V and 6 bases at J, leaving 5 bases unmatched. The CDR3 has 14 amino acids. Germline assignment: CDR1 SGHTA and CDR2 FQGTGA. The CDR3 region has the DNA TGTGCCAGCAGCAAGATGACAGGGGGCAATGAGCAGTTCTTC. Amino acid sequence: CASSKMTGGNEQFF.

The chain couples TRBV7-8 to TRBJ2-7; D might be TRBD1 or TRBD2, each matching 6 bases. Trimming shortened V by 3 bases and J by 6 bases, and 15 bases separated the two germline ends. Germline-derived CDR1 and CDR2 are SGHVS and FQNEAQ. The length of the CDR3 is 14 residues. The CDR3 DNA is TGTGCCAGCAGCTTCGGAGGGGGATCCGTCGAGCAGTACTTC. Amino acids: CASSFGGGSVEQYF.

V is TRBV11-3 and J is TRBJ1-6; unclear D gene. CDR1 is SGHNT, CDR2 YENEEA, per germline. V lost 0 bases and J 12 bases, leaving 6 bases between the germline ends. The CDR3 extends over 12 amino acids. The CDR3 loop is CASSLDYLPLHF. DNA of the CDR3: TGTGCCAGCAGCTTAGATTATCTACCCCTCCACTTT. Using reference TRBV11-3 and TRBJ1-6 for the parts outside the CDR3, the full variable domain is EAGVVQSPRYKIIEKKQPVAFWCNPISGHNTLYWYLQNLGQGPELLIRYENEEAVDDSQLPKDRFSAERLKGVDSTLKIQPAELGDSAVYLCASSLDYLPLHFGNGTRLTVT.

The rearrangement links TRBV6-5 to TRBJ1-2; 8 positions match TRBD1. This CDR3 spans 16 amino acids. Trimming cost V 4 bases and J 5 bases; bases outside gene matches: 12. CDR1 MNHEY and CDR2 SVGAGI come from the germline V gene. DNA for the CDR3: TGTGCCAGCAGTTTCCGGGACAGGCTTGAGACATATGGCTACACCTTC. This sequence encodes CASSFRDRLETYGYTF.

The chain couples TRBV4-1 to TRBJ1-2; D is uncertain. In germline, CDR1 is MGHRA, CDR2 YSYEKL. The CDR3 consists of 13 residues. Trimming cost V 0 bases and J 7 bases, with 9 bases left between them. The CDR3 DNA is TGCGCCAGCAGCCAAGATCTAGAGGGTGGCTACACCTTC. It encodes CASSQDLEGGYTF.

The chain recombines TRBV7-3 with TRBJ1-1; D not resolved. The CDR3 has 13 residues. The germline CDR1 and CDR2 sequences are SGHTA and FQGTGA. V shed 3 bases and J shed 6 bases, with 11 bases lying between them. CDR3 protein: CASSFDRDSEAFF. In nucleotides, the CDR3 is TGTGCCAGCAGCTTTGACCGCGACTCTGAAGCTTTCTTT.

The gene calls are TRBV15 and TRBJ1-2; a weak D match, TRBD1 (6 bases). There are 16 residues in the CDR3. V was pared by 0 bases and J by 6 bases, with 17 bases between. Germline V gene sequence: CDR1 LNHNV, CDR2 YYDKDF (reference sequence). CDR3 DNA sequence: TGTGCCACCAGCAGAGATTCCCAGGGGAGGGAAAATGGCTACACCTTC. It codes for CATSRDSQGRENGYTF.

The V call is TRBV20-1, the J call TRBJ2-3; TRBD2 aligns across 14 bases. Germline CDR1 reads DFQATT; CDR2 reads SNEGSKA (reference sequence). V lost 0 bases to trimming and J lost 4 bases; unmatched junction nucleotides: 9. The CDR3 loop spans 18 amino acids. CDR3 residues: CSARDPGRLAGGPDTQYF. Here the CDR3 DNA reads TGCAGTGCTAGAGACCCGGGACGACTAGCGGGAGGGCCAGATACGCAGTATTTT.

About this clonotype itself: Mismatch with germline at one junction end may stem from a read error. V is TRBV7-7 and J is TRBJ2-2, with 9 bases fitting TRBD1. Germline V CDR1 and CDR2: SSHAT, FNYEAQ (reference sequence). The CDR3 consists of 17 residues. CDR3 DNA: TGTGCTAGCAGTCCGGGACAGGGCAAGCCATACACCGGGGAGCTGTTTTTT. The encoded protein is CASSPGQGKPYTGELFF.

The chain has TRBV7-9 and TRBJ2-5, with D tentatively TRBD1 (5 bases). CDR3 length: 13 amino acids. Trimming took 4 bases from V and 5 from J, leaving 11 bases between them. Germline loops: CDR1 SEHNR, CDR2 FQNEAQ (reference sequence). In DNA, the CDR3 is TGTGCCAGCAGCTCCAGGGTTGAGGAGACCCAGTACTTC. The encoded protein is CASSSRVEETQYF.

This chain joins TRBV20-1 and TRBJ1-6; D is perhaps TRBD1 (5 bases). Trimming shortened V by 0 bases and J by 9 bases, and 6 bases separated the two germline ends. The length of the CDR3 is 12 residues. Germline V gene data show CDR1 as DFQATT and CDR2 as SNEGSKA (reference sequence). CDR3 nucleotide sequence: TGCAGTGCTAGAGACAGGGTTTCACCCCTCCACTTT. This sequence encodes CSARDRVSPLHF.

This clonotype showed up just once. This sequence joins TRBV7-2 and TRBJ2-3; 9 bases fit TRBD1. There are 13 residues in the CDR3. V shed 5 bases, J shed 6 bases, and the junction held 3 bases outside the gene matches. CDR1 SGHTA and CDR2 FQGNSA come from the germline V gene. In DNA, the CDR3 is TGTGCCAGCAGCACCGGGACAGGGGATACGCAGTATTTT. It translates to CASSTGTGDTQYF.

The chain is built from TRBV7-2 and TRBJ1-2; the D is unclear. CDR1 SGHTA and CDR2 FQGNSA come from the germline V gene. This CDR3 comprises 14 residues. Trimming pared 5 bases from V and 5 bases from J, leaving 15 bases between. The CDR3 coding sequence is TGTGCCAGCAGCCTATATGCCGGGGAATATGGCTACACCTTC. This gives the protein CASSLYAGEYGYTF.

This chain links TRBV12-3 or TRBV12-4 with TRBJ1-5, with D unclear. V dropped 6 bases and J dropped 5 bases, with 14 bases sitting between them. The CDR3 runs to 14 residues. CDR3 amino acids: CASSPWGNDQPQHF. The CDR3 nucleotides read TGTGCCAGCAGCCCTTGGGGAAACGATCAGCCCCAGCATTTT.

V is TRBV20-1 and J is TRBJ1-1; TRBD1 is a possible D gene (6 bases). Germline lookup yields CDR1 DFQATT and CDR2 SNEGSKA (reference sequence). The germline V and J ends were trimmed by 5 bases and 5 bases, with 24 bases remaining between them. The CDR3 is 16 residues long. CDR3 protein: CSARNTGPGMRTEAFF. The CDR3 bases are TGCAGTGCTCGTAATACAGGGCCTGGAATGAGGACTGAAGCTTTCTTT.

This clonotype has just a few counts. The chain's CDR3 is CATSDSRGSGGETQYF. The CDR3 DNA is TGTGCCACCAGTGATTCCCGGGGCTCCGGGGGAGAGACCCAGTACTTC. The genes are TRBV24-1 and TRBJ2-5, with a possible D match to TRBD2 (6 bases). This CDR3 has 16 amino acids. The germline V gene encodes CDR1 KGHDR and CDR2 SFDVKD. Trimming stripped 2 bases from V and 4 bases from J, with 16 bases between.

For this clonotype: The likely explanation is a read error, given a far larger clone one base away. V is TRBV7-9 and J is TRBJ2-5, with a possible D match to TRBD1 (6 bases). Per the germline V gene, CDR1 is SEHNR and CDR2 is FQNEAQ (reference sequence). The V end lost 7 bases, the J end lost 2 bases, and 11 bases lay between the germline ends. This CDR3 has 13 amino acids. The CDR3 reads CASNYGQQETQYF. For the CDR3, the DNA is TGTGCCAGCAACTACGGACAGCAAGAGACCCAGTACTTC. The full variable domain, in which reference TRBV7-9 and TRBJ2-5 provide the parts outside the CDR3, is DTGVSQNPRHKITKRGQNVTFRCDPISEHNRLYWYRQTLGQGPEFLTYFQNEAQLEKSRLLSDRFSAERPKGSFSTLEIQRTEQGDSAMYLCASNYGQQETQYFGPGTRLLVL.

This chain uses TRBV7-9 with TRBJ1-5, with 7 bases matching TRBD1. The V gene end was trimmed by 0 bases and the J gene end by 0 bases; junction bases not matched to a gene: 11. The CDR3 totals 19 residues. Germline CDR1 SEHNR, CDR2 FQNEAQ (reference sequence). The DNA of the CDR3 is TGTGCCAGCAGCTTAGCCCCTACAGGGGACCCATATAGCAATCAGCCCCAGCATTTT. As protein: CASSLAPTGDPYSNQPQHF.

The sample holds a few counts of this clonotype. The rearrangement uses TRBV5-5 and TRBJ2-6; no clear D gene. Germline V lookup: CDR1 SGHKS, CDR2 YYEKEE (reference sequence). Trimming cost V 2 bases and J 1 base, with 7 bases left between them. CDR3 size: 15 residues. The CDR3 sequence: CASSFSRSGANVLTF. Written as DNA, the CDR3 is TGTGCCAGCAGCTTCTCAAGGTCTGGGGCCAACGTCCTGACTTTC.